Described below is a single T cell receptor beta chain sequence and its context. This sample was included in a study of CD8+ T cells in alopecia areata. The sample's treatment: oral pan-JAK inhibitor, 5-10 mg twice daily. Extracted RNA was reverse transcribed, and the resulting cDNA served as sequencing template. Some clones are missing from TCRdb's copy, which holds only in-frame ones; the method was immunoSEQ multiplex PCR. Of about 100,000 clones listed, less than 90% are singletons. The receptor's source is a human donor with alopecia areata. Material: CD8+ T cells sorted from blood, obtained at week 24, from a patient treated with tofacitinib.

The CDR3: CASSLVAGGHNEQFF. The CDR3 DNA is TGTGCCAGCAGCTTGGTGGCGGGGGGGCACAATGAGCAGTTCTTC. J is TRBJ2-1 and V is TRBV5-4, with 9 bases fitting TRBD2. J was trimmed by 5 bases and V by 0 bases; bases with no gene match: 3. CDR1 and CDR2 from the germline V gene are SGHNT and YYREEE (reference sequence). The CDR3 is 15 amino acids.